This is a list of T cell receptor beta chains from one sample in a study of shared clonotypes between healthy human individuals. Assay used: immunoSEQ multiplex PCR; TCRdb lists only in-frame clones, some missing. In the table there are about 1.1 million clones, about four fifths of which are singletons. The sequenced sample was memory CD4+ T cells from PBMCs. Receptor source: a man younger than 30 in good health. Some clones in this sample may be carry-over from other donors' samples. The conserved cysteine and the conserved F or W are not part of the CDR3 here. Fields, in order: D gene, clone size, J gene, V gene, CDR3 protein. A D gene is named only where the DNA matches it firmly. Only part of the rows carry a size: once, few, many, or a class if the clone is expanded.

.,.,TRBJ2-2,TRBV15,ATSRGYLQETGELF
.,.,TRBJ2-1,TRBV2,ASSVTGTNEQF
.,.,TRBJ2-3,TRBV6-6,ASRPYYSTDTQY
.,.,TRBJ2-2,TRBV7-2,ASSRRGATGELF
TRBD2,.,TRBJ2-2,TRBV28,ASLRVAGVRTGELF
.,.,TRBJ2-5,TRBV19,ASGARQETQY
.,.,TRBJ2-5,TRBV18,ASSPMEETQY
.,.,TRBJ1-1,TRBV30,AWSVRGGTEAF
TRBD2,once,TRBJ2-2,TRBV14,ASSQGGSRFGELF
.,.,TRBJ2-7,TRBV18,ASSPPASEQY